A single sample is the source of the 32 T cell receptor beta chains below, sequenced in a study of CD8 T cells in Susac syndrome. Random hexamers were used to reverse transcribe the RNA input (about 0.45 to 1 ug). TCRdb ran MiXCR on the immunoSEQ multiplex PCR reads and lists one entry per CDR3 protein. This sample yields approximately 70,000 distinct CDR3 sequences, of which 85% to 95% are seen a single time; roughly 0.25% belongs to the top ten. The sample comprised CD8+ T cells from PBMCs. The receptors derive from a human donor in good health.

The CDR3 coding sequence is TGTGCCACCACCCAGGGAGTGGACAGGGGGGCAGATACGCAGTATTTT. It codes for CATTQGVDRGADTQYF. The chain links TRBV15 to TRBJ2-3; 10 bases fit TRBD1. With 7 bases clipped from V and 4 bases from J, the junction kept 11 bases outside the gene matches. From germline, CDR1 is LNHNV and CDR2 YYDKDF (reference sequence). This CDR3 has 16 residues.

The chain is built from TRBV6-2 or TRBV6-3 and TRBJ1-1; tentative D call: TRBD1 (5 bases). V shed 7 bases and J shed 6 bases, with 18 bases lying between them. This CDR3 spans 14 amino acids. The germline gives CDR1 MNHEY, CDR2 SVGEGT. The CDR3 loop reads CASIWGRGRPEAFF. The CDR3 DNA sequence: TGTGCCAGCATCTGGGGGAGGGGACGACCTGAAGCTTTCTTT.

V is TRBV7-8 and J is TRBJ2-7; D remains ambiguous. The CDR3 has 15 residues. Germline lookup yields CDR1 SGHVS and CDR2 FQNEAQ. Trimming shortened V by 0 bases and J by 2 bases, and 11 bases separated the two germline ends. CDR3: CASSLAGVRPYEQYF. In nucleotides, the CDR3 is TGTGCCAGCAGCTTAGCCGGCGTTAGACCCTACGAGCAGTACTTC. The whole variable domain, remainder taken from reference TRBV7-8 and TRBJ2-7, is GAGVSQSPRYKVAKRGQDVALRCDPISGHVSLFWYQQALGQGPEFLTYFQNEAQLDKSGLPSDRFFAERPEGSVSTLKIQRTQQEDSAVYLCASSLAGVRPYEQYFGPGTRLTVT.

The rearrangement uses TRBV5-4 and TRBJ1-1; 7 bases are a match to TRBD1. CDR1 is SGHNT and CDR2 is YYREEE in the germline V gene (reference sequence). This CDR3 comprises 16 residues. Trimming removed 2 bases from V and 1 base from J; junction bases left unmatched: 8. The CDR3 DNA follows: TGTGCCAGCAGCTTTGGTCGGGACAGATCGAACACTGAAGCTTTCTTT. Amino acids: CASSFGRDRSNTEAFF.

The V call is TRBV30, the J call TRBJ2-3, with D possibly being TRBD1 or TRBD2 (5 bases each). There are 14 residues in the CDR3. V was pared by 1 base and J by 4 bases, with 12 bases between. Per the germline V gene, CDR1 is GTSNPN and CDR2 is SVGIG (reference sequence). The CDR3 region is CAWSATGLADTQYF. CDR3 in DNA: TGTGCCTGGAGTGCAACGGGGCTCGCAGATACGCAGTATTTT. Looking up the rest from reference TRBV30 and TRBJ2-3 gives the full variable domain: SQTIHQWPATLVQPVGSPLSLECTVEGTSNPNLYWYRQAAGRGLQLLFYSVGIGQISSEVPQNLSASRPQDRQFILSSKKLLLSDSGFYLCAWSATGLADTQYFGPGTRLTVL.

This sequence joins TRBV3-1 and TRBJ2-2; a weak D match, TRBD2 (5 bases). The CDR3 contains 14 residues. Germline loops: CDR1 LGHDT, CDR2 YNNKEL (reference sequence). With 6 bases removed from V and 3 bases from J, the gap between germline ends came to 11 bases. CDR3 protein: CASRDLDYTGELFF. Written as DNA, the CDR3 is TGTGCCAGCAGGGACCTGGACTACACCGGGGAGCTGTTTTTT.

The rearrangement links TRBV28 to TRBJ2-1, with D hard to call. V lost 3 bases to trimming and J lost 8 bases, with 8 bases between them. The CDR3 runs to 12 residues. Germline V lookup: CDR1 MDHEN, CDR2 SYDVKM. The CDR3 DNA sequence: TGTGCCAGCAGTTTGGGAATTCATGAGCAGTTCTTC. This encodes CASSLGIHEQFF.

The chain uses TRBV3-1 and TRBJ1-4; D is undetermined. CDR1 LGHDT and CDR2 YNNKEL come from the germline V gene (reference sequence). CDR3 size: 15 residues. The ends were cut back, 2 bases at V and 6 bases at J, with 13 bases in the middle. This chain's CDR3 is CASSQTSQRDEKLFF. The CDR3 DNA reads TGTGCCAGCAGCCAAACGAGCCAAAGGGATGAAAAACTGTTTTTT.

The chain uses TRBV9 and TRBJ2-7, with D possibly matching TRBD1 (5 bases). The CDR3 has 15 amino acids. With 0 bases removed from V and 0 bases from J, the gap between germline ends came to 10 bases. Germline assignment: CDR1 SGDLS and CDR2 YYNGEE. The CDR3: CASSVGGHSSYEQYF. Here the CDR3 DNA reads TGTGCCAGCAGCGTAGGCGGACACAGCTCCTACGAGCAGTACTTC.

The rearrangement uses TRBV13 and TRBJ1-4, with 7 positions matching TRBD1. The CDR3 is 14 residues long. Germline assignment: CDR1 PRHDT and CDR2 FYEKMQ (reference sequence). The trim removed 3 bases at V and 4 bases at J, leaving 2 bases unmatched. This chain's CDR3 is CASSFRDSNEKLFF. Written as DNA, the CDR3 is TGTGCCAGCAGCTTCCGGGACAGTAATGAAAAACTGTTTTTT. Filled out from reference TRBV13 and TRBJ1-4, the complete variable domain reads AAGVIQSPRHLIKEKRETATLKCYPIPRHDTVYWYQQGPGQDPQFLISFYEKMQSDKGSIPDRFSAQQFSDYHSELNMSSLELGDSALYFCASSFRDSNEKLFFGSGTQLSVL.

The chain uses TRBV28 and TRBJ1-5; possibly TRBD1 for D (5 bases). Trimming pared 6 bases from V and 2 bases from J, leaving 11 bases between. The CDR3 runs 14 residues. Germline CDR1 MDHEN, CDR2 SYDVKM. The CDR3: CASSQDRRNQPQHF. The CDR3 DNA reads TGTGCCAGCAGCCAAGACAGACGCAATCAGCCCCAGCATTTT. The complete variable domain, with remaining parts taken from reference TRBV28 and TRBJ1-5, reads DVKVTQSSRYLVKRTGEKVFLECVQDMDHENMFWYRQDPGLGLRLIYFSYDVKMKEKGDIPEGYSVSREKKERFSLILESASTNQTSMYLCASSQDRRNQPQHFGDGTRLSIL.

This CDR3 is CASSYVGGDEQFF. For the CDR3, the DNA is TGTGCCAGCAGTTACGTGGGGGGCGATGAGCAGTTCTTC. This chain links TRBV6-5 with TRBJ2-1, with D perhaps matching TRBD1 or TRBD2 (6 bases each). Per germline, CDR1 MNHEY and CDR2 SVGAGI. The CDR3 is 13 residues long. Trimming left V 2 bases short and J 8 bases short, with 10 bases between.

The V call is TRBV13, the J call TRBJ2-3; unclear D gene. V was shortened by 2 bases and J by 8 bases, with 2 bases between the two germline ends. The CDR3 runs 10 residues. CDR1 is PRHDT and CDR2 is FYEKMQ in the germline V gene (reference sequence). CDR3 amino acids: CASSLSTQYF. The CDR3, as DNA: TGTGCCAGCAGCTTAAGTACGCAGTATTTT. Variable domain in full (rest from reference TRBV13 and TRBJ2-3): AAGVIQSPRHLIKEKRETATLKCYPIPRHDTVYWYQQGPGQDPQFLISFYEKMQSDKGSIPDRFSAQQFSDYHSELNMSSLELGDSALYFCASSLSTQYFGPGTRLTVL.

The chain combines TRBV9 with TRBJ2-7; 7 nucleotides line up with TRBD1. This CDR3 contains 15 residues. After removal of 5 bases from V and 0 bases from J, the junction contained 8 bases not matched to a gene. Germline V lookup: CDR1 SGDLS, CDR2 YYNGEE. The CDR3 loop reads CASRVEGTDSYEQYV. The CDR3 DNA reads TGTGCCAGCAGGGTCGAAGGGACAGACTCCTACGAGCAGTACGTC.

This clonotype appeared once. The rearrangement joins TRBV20-1 to TRBJ2-1, with 7 bases fitting TRBD1. V gave up 6 bases and J gave up 3 bases; unmatched junction bases: 14. Germline lookup yields CDR1 DFQATT and CDR2 SNEGSKA (reference sequence). This CDR3 comprises 16 residues. The chain's CDR3 is CSALNRDSSVYNEQFF. The CDR3 bases are TGCAGTGCCCTTAACCGGGACAGCTCCGTCTACAATGAGCAGTTCTTC.

This chain joins TRBV3-1 and TRBJ2-3; D is possibly TRBD2 (6 bases). This CDR3 is built from 17 residues. With 0 bases removed from V and 4 bases from J, the gap between germline ends came to 17 bases. Per germline, CDR1 LGHDT and CDR2 YNNKEL (reference sequence). CDR3 protein: CASSQDQGRFSADTQYF. The CDR3 DNA is TGTGCCAGCAGCCAAGATCAAGGGAGGTTCTCCGCAGATACGCAGTATTTT.

This chain links TRBV15 with TRBJ2-4; TRBD1 might be the D (6 bases). The V gene lost 0 bases and the J gene lost 2 bases, with 20 bases spanning the gap. This CDR3 has 19 residues. CDR1 and CDR2 from the germline V gene are LNHNV and YYDKDF (reference sequence). This CDR3 is CATSRDARGQGSTKNIQYF. The DNA for the CDR3 is TGTGCCACCAGCAGAGATGCCCGCGGCCAGGGGAGTACCAAAAACATTCAGTACTTC.

In DNA, the CDR3 is TGTGCCAGCAGTTTACAGGGCGGGAGTCAGCCCCAGCATTTT. Protein product: CASSLQGGSQPQHF. The chain is built from TRBV27 and TRBJ1-5; a possible D gene is TRBD1 (5 bases). The germline V gene encodes CDR1 MNHEY and CDR2 SMNVEV (reference sequence). This CDR3 contains 14 residues. Trimming left V 2 bases short and J 6 bases short, with 11 bases between.

This clonotype was found once. The chain joins TRBV20-1 to TRBJ1-1; 7 bases map to TRBD1. The germline V gene encodes CDR1 DFQATT and CDR2 SNEGSKA (reference sequence). This CDR3 region has 13 residues. The ends lost 3 bases at V and 5 bases at J; junction bases unmatched: 6. CDR3 residues: CSAREQGTTEAFF. CDR3 bases: TGCAGTGCTAGGGAACAGGGGACGACTGAAGCTTTCTTT.

The chain carries TRBV4-1 and TRBJ1-3, with 10 bases identical to TRBD1. CDR1 and CDR2 from the germline V gene are MGHRA and YSYEKL. V dropped 6 bases and J dropped 4; count of bases not matched to a gene: 9. This CDR3 has 16 amino acids. DNA of the CDR3: TGCGCCAGCAGTCAAAGGACAGGGGGAACAGGAAACACCATATATTTT. This codes for CASSQRTGGTGNTIYF.

The V and J genes are TRBV6-6 and TRBJ1-1; D is possibly TRBD1 (5 bases). Trimming stripped 8 bases from V and 5 bases from J, with 12 bases between. Germline CDR1 MNHNY, CDR2 SVGAGI (reference sequence). The length of the CDR3 is 12 residues. The DNA of the CDR3 is TGTGCCAGCGAGGAGGGGAAGACTGAAGCTTTCTTT. Amino acid sequence: CASEEGKTEAFF.

The chain is built from TRBV13 and TRBJ1-6; the D is unclear. The germline gives CDR1 PRHDT, CDR2 FYEKMQ (reference sequence). The CDR3 has 14 residues. V lost 4 bases, J lost 7 bases, and 11 bases lay in between. The CDR3 region is CASSWVDGNSPLHF. For the CDR3, the DNA is TGTGCCAGCAGCTGGGTTGACGGAAATTCACCCCTCCACTTT. Complete variable domain (other parts from reference TRBV13 and TRBJ1-6): AAGVIQSPRHLIKEKRETATLKCYPIPRHDTVYWYQQGPGQDPQFLISFYEKMQSDKGSIPDRFSAQQFSDYHSELNMSSLELGDSALYFCASSWVDGNSPLHFGNGTRLTVT.

This sequence joins TRBV7-9 and TRBJ2-3; no reliable D call. Deletions cut 1 base from V and 5 bases from J, with 13 bases between. This CDR3 comprises 15 residues. Germline V gene sequence: CDR1 SEHNR, CDR2 FQNEAQ (reference sequence). CDR3 region: CASSLDPGLGDTQYF. In DNA, the CDR3 is TGTGCCAGCAGCTTAGACCCTGGCTTGGGAGATACGCAGTATTTT.

The chain combines TRBV7-9 with TRBJ2-2, with D possibly being TRBD1 (6 bases). With 3 bases removed from V and 2 bases from J, the gap between germline ends came to 10 bases. Germline V CDR1 and CDR2: SEHNR, FQNEAQ (reference sequence). The CDR3 has 15 residues. DNA of the CDR3: TGTGCCAGCAGCTTTTCCAGGGGAAACACCGGGGAGCTGTTTTTT. This sequence encodes CASSFSRGNTGELFF.

The CDR3 protein is CASSLGQGPSYEQYV. CDR3 in DNA: TGTGCCAGCAGCTTAGGGCAGGGTCCGTCCTACGAGCAGTACGTC. The V gene is TRBV7-9, the J gene TRBJ2-7; TRBD1 is a possible D gene (5 bases). Germline V gene data show CDR1 as SEHNR and CDR2 as FQNEAQ (reference sequence). CDR3 length equals 15 residues. Between the trimmed V and J ends, which lost 1 base and 1 base, there was a span of 11 bases.

The chain joins TRBV7-2 to TRBJ2-7; D might be TRBD1 or TRBD2, each matching 5 bases. V was clipped by 4 bases and J by 2 bases, with 18 bases between them. This CDR3 contains 16 residues. Germline CDR1 reads SGHTA; CDR2 reads FQGNSA. In DNA, the CDR3 is TGTGCCAGCAGCTCCCTCCAGGGAGCCCTGGCCTACGAGCAGTACTTC. Translated: CASSSLQGALAYEQYF.

The chain joins TRBV7-9 to TRBJ2-7; no clear D gene. CDR3 length: 15 amino acids. CDR1 SEHNR and CDR2 FQNEAQ come from the germline V gene (reference sequence). Trimming cost V 5 bases and J 6 bases, with 20 bases left between them. The CDR3 coding sequence is TGTGCCAGCAGCCCTCAAATCGGACCAGGTGCCGAGCAGTACTTC. This sequence encodes CASSPQIGPGAEQYF.

The count of this clonotype is one. V usage is TRBV27 and J usage is TRBJ2-3; D remains unclear. Germline V gene sequence: CDR1 MNHEY, CDR2 SMNVEV (reference sequence). This CDR3 region has 13 residues. V was trimmed by 7 bases and J by 4 bases, leaving 12 bases between them. In nucleotides, the CDR3 is TGTGCCAGCACCGAGGCAGAGTCAGATACGCAGTATTTT. The encoded protein is CASTEAESDTQYF.

This chain joins TRBV2 and TRBJ2-7; D is perhaps TRBD1 (5 bases). V lost 6 bases to trimming and J lost 0 bases, with 6 bases between them. The CDR3 loop spans 12 amino acids. Germline lookup yields CDR1 SNHLY and CDR2 FYNNEI. This CDR3 reads CASRGPSYEQYV. DNA for the CDR3: TGTGCCAGCAGGGGGCCCTCCTACGAGCAGTACGTC.

CDR3 protein: CASSFDRATYEQYF. The CDR3 bases are TGTGCCAGCAGTTTTGACAGGGCTACCTACGAGCAGTACTTC. The chain has TRBV27 and TRBJ2-7; TRBD1 matches at 7 bases. With 3 bases clipped from V and 2 bases from J, the junction kept 4 bases outside the gene matches. CDR3 size: 14 residues. Germline V CDR1 and CDR2: MNHEY, SMNVEV (reference sequence).

This clonotype was recorded only once. V gene TRBV13 combines with J gene TRBJ1-1; D not resolved. Germline CDR1 PRHDT, CDR2 FYEKMQ (reference sequence). The CDR3 is made up of 14 amino acids. V gave up 2 bases and J gave up 1 base, with 8 bases separating them. CDR3 DNA: TGTGCCAGCAGCTTATTGGGGTCGAACACTGAAGCTTTCTTT. This gives the protein CASSLLGSNTEAFF.

The gene calls are TRBV3-1 and TRBJ1-2; 10 bases align to TRBD1. This CDR3 region has 13 residues. The trim removed 4 bases at V and 6 bases at J, leaving 2 bases unmatched. From germline, CDR1 is LGHDT and CDR2 YNNKEL (reference sequence). The CDR3 region is CASSLDRGDGYTF. Written as DNA, the CDR3 is TGTGCCAGCAGCCTGGACAGGGGGGATGGCTACACCTTC.